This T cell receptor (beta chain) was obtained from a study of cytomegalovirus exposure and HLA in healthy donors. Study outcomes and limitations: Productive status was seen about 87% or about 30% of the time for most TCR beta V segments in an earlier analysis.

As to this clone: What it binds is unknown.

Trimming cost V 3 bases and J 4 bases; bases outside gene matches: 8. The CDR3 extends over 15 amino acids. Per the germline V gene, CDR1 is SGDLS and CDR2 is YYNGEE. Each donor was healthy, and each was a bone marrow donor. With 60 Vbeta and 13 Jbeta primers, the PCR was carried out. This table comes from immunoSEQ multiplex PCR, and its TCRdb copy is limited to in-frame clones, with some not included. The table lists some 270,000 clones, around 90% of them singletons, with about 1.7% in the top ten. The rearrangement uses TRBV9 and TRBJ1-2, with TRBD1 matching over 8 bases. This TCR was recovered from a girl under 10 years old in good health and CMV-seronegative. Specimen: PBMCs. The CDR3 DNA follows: TGTGCCAGCAGCGAGAGAGGGACAGGACCCTATGGCTACACCTTC. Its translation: CASSERGTGPYGYTF. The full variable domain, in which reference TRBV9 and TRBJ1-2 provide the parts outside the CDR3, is DSGVTQTPKHLITATGQRVTLRCSPRSGDLSVYWYQQSLDQGLQFLIQYYNGEERAKGNILERFSAQQFPDLHSELNLSSLELGDSALYFCASSERGTGPYGYTFGSGTRLTVV.